The source of this T cell receptor (beta chain) is a study of cytotoxic CD8 clonotypes in ibrutinib-treated CLL. Regarding the study as a whole: Sustained-remission and progressing patients had unequal sampling times.

Target depth was 1 in 200,000 to 1 in 1 million T cells, about 10x per clonotype. Profiled with immunoSEQ multiplex PCR; TCRdb holds only in-frame clones, not every one. The sample has about 160,000 clones; roughly 80% are singletons. Regarding this clone: Its antigen is as yet unknown.

The ends lost 1 base at V and 2 bases at J; junction bases unmatched: 4. Germline CDR1 and CDR2: SGHDN and FVKESK. This CDR3 contains 15 residues. This sequence joins TRBV14 and TRBJ1-1, with TRBD1 matching over 7 bases. The sequences come from PBMCs, collected after 12 months of ibrutinib treatment. The sequence was collected from a human donor with chronic lymphocytic leukemia. In nucleotides, the CDR3 is TGTGCCAGCAGCCAAGTTGGAGGGGGCAACACTGAAGCTTTCTTT. Amino acids: CASSQVGGGNTEAFF.